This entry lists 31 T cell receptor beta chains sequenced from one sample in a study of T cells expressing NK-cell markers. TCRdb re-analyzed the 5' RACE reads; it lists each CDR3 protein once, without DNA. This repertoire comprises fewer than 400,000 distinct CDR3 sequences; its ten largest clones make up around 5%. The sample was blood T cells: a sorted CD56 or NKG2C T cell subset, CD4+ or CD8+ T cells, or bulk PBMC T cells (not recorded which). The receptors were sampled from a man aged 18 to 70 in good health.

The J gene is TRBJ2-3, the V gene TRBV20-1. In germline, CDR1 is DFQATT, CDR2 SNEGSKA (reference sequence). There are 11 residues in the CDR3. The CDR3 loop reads CSARQADTQYF.

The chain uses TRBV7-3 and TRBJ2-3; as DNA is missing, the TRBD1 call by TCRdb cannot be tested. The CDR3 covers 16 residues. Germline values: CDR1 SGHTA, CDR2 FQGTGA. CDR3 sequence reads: CASSSKGQKFTDTQYF.

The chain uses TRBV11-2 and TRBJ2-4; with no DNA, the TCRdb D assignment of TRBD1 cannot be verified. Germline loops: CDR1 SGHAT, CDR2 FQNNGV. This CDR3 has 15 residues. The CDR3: CASSFGDRLKNIQYF.

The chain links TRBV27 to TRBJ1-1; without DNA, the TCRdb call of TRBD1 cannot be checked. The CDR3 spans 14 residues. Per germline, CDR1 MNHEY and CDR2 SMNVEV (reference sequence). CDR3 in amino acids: CASRTGTLNTEAFF.

The CDR3 protein is CASSLSPGNTGELFF. The chain joins TRBV7-2 to TRBJ2-2; TCRdb's D gene call, TRBD2, goes unchecked for lack of DNA. The CDR3 runs 15 residues. Germline V lookup: CDR1 SGHTA, CDR2 FQGNSA.

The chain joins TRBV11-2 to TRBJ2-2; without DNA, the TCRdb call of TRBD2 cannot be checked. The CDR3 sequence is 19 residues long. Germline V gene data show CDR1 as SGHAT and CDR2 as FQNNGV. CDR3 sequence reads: CASSPPRGLAGGNTGELFF.

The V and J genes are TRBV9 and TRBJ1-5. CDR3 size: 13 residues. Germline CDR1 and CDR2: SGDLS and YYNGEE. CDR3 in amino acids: CASSVAGSQPQHF.

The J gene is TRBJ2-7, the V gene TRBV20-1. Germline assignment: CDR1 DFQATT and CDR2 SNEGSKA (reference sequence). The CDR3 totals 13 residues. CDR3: CSASTRKSYEQYF.

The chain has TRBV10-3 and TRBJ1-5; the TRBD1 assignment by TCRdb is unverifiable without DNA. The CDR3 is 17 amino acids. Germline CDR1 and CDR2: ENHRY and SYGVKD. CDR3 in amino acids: CAISRSGTGKGNQPQHF.

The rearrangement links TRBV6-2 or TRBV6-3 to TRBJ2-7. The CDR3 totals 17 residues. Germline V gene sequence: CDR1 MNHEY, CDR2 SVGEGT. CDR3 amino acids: CASSYSPGYGISYEQYF.

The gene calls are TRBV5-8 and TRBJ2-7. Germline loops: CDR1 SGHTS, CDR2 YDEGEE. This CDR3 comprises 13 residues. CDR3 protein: CASRITGAHEQYF.

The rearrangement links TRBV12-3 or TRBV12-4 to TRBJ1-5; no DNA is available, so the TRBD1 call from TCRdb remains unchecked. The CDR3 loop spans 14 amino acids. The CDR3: CASAGQGLNQPQHF.

The CDR3 here is CASKERGVFNQPQHF. The chain recombines TRBV19 with TRBJ1-5; TCRdb's D call, TRBD1, is unchecked because there is no DNA. Germline CDR1 LNHDA, CDR2 SQIVND (reference sequence). The CDR3 has 15 amino acids.

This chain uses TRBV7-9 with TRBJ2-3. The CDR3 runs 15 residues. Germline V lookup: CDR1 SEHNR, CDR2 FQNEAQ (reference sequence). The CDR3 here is CASSLVTVSTDTQYF.

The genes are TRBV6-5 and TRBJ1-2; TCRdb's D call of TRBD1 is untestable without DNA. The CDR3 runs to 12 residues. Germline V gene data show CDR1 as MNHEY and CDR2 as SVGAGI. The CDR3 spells CASNQGVGGYTF.

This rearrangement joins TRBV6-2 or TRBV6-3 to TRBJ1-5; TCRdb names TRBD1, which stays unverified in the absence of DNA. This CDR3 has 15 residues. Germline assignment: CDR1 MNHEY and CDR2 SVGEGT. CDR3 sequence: CASQPGQGAHQPQHF.

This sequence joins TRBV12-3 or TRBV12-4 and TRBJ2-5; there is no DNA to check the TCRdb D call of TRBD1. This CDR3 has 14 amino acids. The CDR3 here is CASSLGGKGETQYF.

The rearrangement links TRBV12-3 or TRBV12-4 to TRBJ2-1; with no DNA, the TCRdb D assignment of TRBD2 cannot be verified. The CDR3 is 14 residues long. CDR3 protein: CASSSGGAFAEQFF.

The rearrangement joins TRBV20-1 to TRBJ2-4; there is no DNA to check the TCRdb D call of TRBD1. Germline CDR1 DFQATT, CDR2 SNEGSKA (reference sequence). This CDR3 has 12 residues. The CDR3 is CSASPGAGIQYF.

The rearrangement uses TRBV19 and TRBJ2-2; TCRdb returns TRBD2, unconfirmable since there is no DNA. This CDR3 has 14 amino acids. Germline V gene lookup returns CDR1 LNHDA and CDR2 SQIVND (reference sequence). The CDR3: CATERGFSTGELFF.

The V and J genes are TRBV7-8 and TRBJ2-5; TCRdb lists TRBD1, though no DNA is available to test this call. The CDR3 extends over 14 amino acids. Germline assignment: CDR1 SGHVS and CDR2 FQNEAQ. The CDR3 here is CASIPTRGKKTQYF.

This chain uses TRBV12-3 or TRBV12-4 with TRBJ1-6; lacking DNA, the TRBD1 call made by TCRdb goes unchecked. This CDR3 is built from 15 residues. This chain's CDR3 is CASRGRPGLNSPLHF.

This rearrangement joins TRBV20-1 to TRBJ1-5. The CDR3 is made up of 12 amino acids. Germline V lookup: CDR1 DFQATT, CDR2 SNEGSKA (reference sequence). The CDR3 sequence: CSARARGQPQHF.

The CDR3 is CASSSNDRGIFTSGVSPGELFF. The genes are TRBV27 and TRBJ2-2; the TCRdb D gene call, TRBD1, has no DNA to confirm it. Germline assignment: CDR1 MNHEY and CDR2 SMNVEV (reference sequence). The CDR3 has 22 amino acids.

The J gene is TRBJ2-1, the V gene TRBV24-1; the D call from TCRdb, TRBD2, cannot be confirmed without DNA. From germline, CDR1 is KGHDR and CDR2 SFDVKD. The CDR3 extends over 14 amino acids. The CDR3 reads CATSARTSGGEQFF.

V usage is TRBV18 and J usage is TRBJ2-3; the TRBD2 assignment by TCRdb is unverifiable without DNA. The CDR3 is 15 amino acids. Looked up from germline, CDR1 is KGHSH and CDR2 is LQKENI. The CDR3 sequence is CASSVLAGAPDTQYF.

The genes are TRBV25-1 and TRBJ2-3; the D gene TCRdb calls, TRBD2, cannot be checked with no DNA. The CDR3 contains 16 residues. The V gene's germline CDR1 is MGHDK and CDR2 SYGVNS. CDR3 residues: CASSEGSGGPPDTQYF.

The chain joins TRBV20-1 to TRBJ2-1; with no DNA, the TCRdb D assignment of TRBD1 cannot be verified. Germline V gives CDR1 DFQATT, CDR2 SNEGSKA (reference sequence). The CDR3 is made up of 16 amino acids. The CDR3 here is CSASWGAGDGGNEQFF.

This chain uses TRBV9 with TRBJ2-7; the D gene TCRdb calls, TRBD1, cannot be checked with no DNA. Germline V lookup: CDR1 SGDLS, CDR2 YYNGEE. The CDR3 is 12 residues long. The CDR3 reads CASSRSGNEQYF. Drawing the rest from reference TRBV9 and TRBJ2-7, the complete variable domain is DSGVTQTPKHLITATGQRVTLRCSPRSGDLSVYWYQQSLDQGLQFLIQYYNGEERAKGNILERFSAQQFPDLHSELNLSSLELGDSALYFCASSRSGNEQYFGPGTRLTVT.

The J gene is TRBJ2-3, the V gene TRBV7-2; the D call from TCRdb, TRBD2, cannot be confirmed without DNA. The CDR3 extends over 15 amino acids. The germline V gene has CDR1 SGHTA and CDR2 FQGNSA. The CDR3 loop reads CASSPRTKNTDTQYF.

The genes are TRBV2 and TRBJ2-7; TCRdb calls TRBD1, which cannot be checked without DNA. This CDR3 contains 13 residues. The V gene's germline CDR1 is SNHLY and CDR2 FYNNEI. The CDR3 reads CASSVGRLYEQYF.